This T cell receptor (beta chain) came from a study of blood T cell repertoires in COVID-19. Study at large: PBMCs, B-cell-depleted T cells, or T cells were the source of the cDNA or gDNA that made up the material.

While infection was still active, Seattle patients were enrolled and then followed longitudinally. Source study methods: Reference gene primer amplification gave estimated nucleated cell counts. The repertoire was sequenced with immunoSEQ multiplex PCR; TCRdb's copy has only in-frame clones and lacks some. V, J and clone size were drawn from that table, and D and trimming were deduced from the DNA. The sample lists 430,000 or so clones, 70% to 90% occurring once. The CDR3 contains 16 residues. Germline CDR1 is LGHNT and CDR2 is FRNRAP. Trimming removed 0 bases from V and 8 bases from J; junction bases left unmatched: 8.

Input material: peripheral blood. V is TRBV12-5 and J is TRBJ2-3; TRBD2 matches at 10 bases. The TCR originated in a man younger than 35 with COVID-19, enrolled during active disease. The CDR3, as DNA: TGTGCTAGTGGTTTGGTCTTCAGCGGGAGGGCCGGTACGCAGTATTTT. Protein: CASGLVFSGRAGTQYF.